These 26 T cell receptor beta chains came from one sample sequenced in a study of T cells expressing NK-cell markers. TCRdb reprocessed the 5' RACE reads and stores each CDR3 protein as one record, lacking DNA. The sample table sets out 400,000 to 500,000 distinct CDR3 sequences. Sequencing was done on a sample of blood T cells: a sorted CD56 or NKG2C T cell subset, CD4+ or CD8+ T cells, or bulk PBMC T cells (not recorded which). These receptors originate from a woman between 18 and 69 years old in good health.

The rearrangement uses TRBV27 and TRBJ1-3; there is no DNA to check the TCRdb D call of TRBD1. Germline CDR1 and CDR2: MNHEY and SMNVEV (reference sequence). This CDR3 is 15 amino acids long. The CDR3 spells CASSSATGTGNTIYF.

The rearrangement uses TRBV6-5 and TRBJ2-3; TCRdb calls TRBD1, which cannot be checked without DNA. Germline V gene data show CDR1 as MNHEY and CDR2 as SVGAGI. The CDR3 totals 14 residues. The CDR3 spells CASSYDGATDTQYF.

The chain couples TRBV20-1 to TRBJ1-1; TCRdb indicates TRBD1, and absent DNA this call remains unverified. The CDR3 runs to 16 residues. The V gene's germline CDR1 is DFQATT and CDR2 SNEGSKA (reference sequence). Here the CDR3 reads CSARDWAGTGYTEAFF.

The V call is TRBV20-1, the J call TRBJ2-1; TCRdb's D gene call, TRBD1, goes unchecked for lack of DNA. CDR3 size: 14 residues. Germline CDR1 DFQATT, CDR2 SNEGSKA (reference sequence). Here the CDR3 reads CSARRDGGWDEQFF.

This chain connects TRBV12-3 or TRBV12-4 to TRBJ2-7; the TCRdb call, TRBD1, lacks DNA for checking. CDR3 length: 14 amino acids. The CDR3 is CASSLGGVGGEQYF.

The chain joins TRBV25-1 to TRBJ2-7; the D call from TCRdb, TRBD2, cannot be confirmed without DNA. This CDR3 is 14 amino acids long. CDR1 and CDR2 from the germline V gene are MGHDK and SYGVNS. CDR3 amino acids: CATLTRTQPYEQYF.

This rearrangement joins TRBV7-2 to TRBJ2-7; the D call of TRBD1 rests on TCRdb alone, since no DNA is present to check it. Germline V lookup: CDR1 SGHTA, CDR2 FQGNSA. The CDR3 totals 14 residues. This CDR3 reads CASSFAGGGAEQYF.

The CDR3 loop reads CASGILGWNSPLHF. The V call is TRBV7-2, the J call TRBJ1-6. Per germline, CDR1 SGHTA and CDR2 FQGNSA. The CDR3 sequence is 14 residues long.

This chain connects TRBV19 to TRBJ2-1; absent DNA, TCRdb's TRBD2 call cannot be checked. Germline loops: CDR1 LNHDA, CDR2 SQIVND (reference sequence). The CDR3 is made up of 14 amino acids. CDR3 loop: CASSWRGNYNEQFF.

The J gene is TRBJ2-1, the V gene TRBV20-1; TCRdb indicates TRBD2, and absent DNA this call remains unverified. This CDR3 region has 17 residues. Per germline, CDR1 DFQATT and CDR2 SNEGSKA (reference sequence). The chain's CDR3 is CSARTSGGHSSYNEQFF.

The CDR3 protein is CASSLDRTSGADTQYF. The chain joins TRBV7-8 to TRBJ2-3; the TCRdb D gene call, TRBD2, has no DNA to confirm it. CDR3 length equals 16 residues. Looked up from germline, CDR1 is SGHVS and CDR2 is FQNEAQ.

V usage is TRBV11-2 and J usage is TRBJ2-5; as DNA is missing, the TRBD1 call by TCRdb cannot be tested. The CDR3 consists of 16 residues. Germline V gene lookup returns CDR1 SGHAT and CDR2 FQNNGV. The CDR3 loop reads CASSIPGTGLQETQYF. Full variable domain (outside the CDR3, taken from reference TRBV11-2 and TRBJ2-5): EAGVAQSPRYKIIEKRQSVAFWCNPISGHATLYWYQQILGQGPKLLIQFQNNGVVDDSQLPKDRFSAERLKGVDSTLKIQPAKLEDSAVYLCASSIPGTGLQETQYFGPGTRLLVL.

The chain couples TRBV4-2 to TRBJ2-1. Germline V CDR1 and CDR2: LGHNA, YNFKEQ. This CDR3 region has 17 residues. CDR3 residues: CASSQEVARHRYNEQFF.

V usage is TRBV9 and J usage is TRBJ1-2; TCRdb reports TRBD1, a call that lacks DNA to check it against. CDR3 size: 13 residues. Germline CDR1 reads SGDLS; CDR2 reads YYNGEE. This CDR3 reads CASSGNRDYGYTF.

This chain uses TRBV6-5 with TRBJ2-7; TCRdb gives TRBD2 as the D gene, but with no DNA this cannot be confirmed. Germline V gene lookup returns CDR1 MNHEY and CDR2 SVGAGI. This CDR3 is 15 amino acids long. This CDR3 reads CASSYSTGPTYEQYF.

The chain links TRBV12-3 or TRBV12-4 to TRBJ2-5; TCRdb selects TRBD2, and the lack of DNA leaves this call unchecked. The CDR3 length is 17 residues. CDR3 sequence reads: CASSLLGLAGSQEAQYF.

This chain connects TRBV11-2 to TRBJ2-3. Germline values: CDR1 SGHAT, CDR2 FQNNGV. The CDR3 contains 13 residues. This chain's CDR3 is CASSLDKYYTQYF. The full variable domain, its missing parts supplied by reference TRBV11-2 and TRBJ2-3, is EAGVAQSPRYKIIEKRQSVAFWCNPISGHATLYWYQQILGQGPKLLIQFQNNGVVDDSQLPKDRFSAERLKGVDSTLKIQPAKLEDSAVYLCASSLDKYYTQYFGPGTRLTVL.

The chain has TRBV27 and TRBJ2-1; as DNA is missing, the TRBD2 call by TCRdb cannot be tested. Germline CDR1 MNHEY, CDR2 SMNVEV (reference sequence). The CDR3 has 17 residues. This CDR3 is CASSPHTLAGGPNEQFF.

This rearrangement joins TRBV4-3 to TRBJ1-2; lacking DNA, the TRBD1 call made by TCRdb goes unchecked. Germline CDR1 reads LGHNA; CDR2 reads YSLEER. The CDR3 is 16 residues long. This chain's CDR3 is CASSPTVGGANYGYTF.

The rearrangement uses TRBV3-1 and TRBJ1-1; TCRdb's assignment of TRBD1 cannot be checked, as there is no DNA. This CDR3 spans 13 amino acids. Germline CDR1 and CDR2: LGHDT and YNNKEL (reference sequence). The CDR3 loop reads CASSQGTGTEAFF. The full variable domain, completed using reference TRBV3-1 and TRBJ1-1, is DTAVSQTPKYLVTQMGNDKSIKCEQNLGHDTMYWYKQDSKKFLKIMFSYNNKELIINETVPNRFSPKSPDKAHLNLHINSLELGDSAVYFCASSQGTGTEAFFGQGTRLTVV.

This chain links TRBV7-2 with TRBJ2-7; TCRdb's D call of TRBD1 is untestable without DNA. CDR1 is SGHTA and CDR2 is FQGNSA in the germline V gene. This CDR3 comprises 16 residues. Here the CDR3 reads CASSPLGGGDSYEQYF.

V gene TRBV11-1 combines with J gene TRBJ2-1; absent DNA, TCRdb's TRBD2 call cannot be checked. This CDR3 contains 16 residues. Germline V gives CDR1 SGHAT, CDR2 FQDESV (reference sequence). CDR3 sequence: CASSSGTSGDYNEHFF.

CDR3 sequence reads: CASTRPAYEQYF. V and J are TRBV6-2 or TRBV6-3 and TRBJ2-7; TCRdb's assignment of TRBD2 cannot be checked, as there is no DNA. From germline, CDR1 is MNHEY and CDR2 SVGEGT. The CDR3 is made up of 12 amino acids.

The V and J genes are TRBV20-1 and TRBJ2-1; lacking DNA, the TRBD1 call made by TCRdb goes unchecked. The germline gives CDR1 DFQATT, CDR2 SNEGSKA (reference sequence). This CDR3 is 12 amino acids long. CDR3 loop: CSASGGPHEQFF.

The rearrangement joins TRBV29-1 to TRBJ1-3. The CDR3 length is 15 residues. Germline V lookup: CDR1 SQVTM, CDR2 ANQGSEA. CDR3 region: CSVEEDGSSGNTIYF. The full variable domain, with the rest looked up from reference TRBV29-1 and TRBJ1-3, is SAVISQKPSRDICQRGTSLTIQCQVDSQVTMMFWYRQQPGQSLTLIATANQGSEATYESGFVIDKFPISRPNLTFSTLTVSNMSPEDSSIYLCSVEEDGSSGNTIYFGEGSWLTVV.

V gene TRBV20-1 combines with J gene TRBJ2-2; the D gene TCRdb calls, TRBD1, cannot be checked with no DNA. Germline V lookup: CDR1 DFQATT, CDR2 SNEGSKA (reference sequence). The CDR3 loop spans 12 amino acids. CDR3 region: CSARAPGGELFF.